The rows below give T cell receptor beta chains drawn from one sample of a study of blood T cell repertoires in COVID-19. Only in-frame clones appear in the TCRdb table, and some are missing; sequencing was by immunoSEQ multiplex PCR. The table lists around 260,000 clones, less than 90% of them singletons. The sequenced material came from peripheral blood. The receptors come from a man in his fifties or sixties who had recovered from COVID-19. Each CDR3 is given without its conserved first and last residue. Only some rows state a clone size, as once, few, many or a class for expanded clones.

cdr3_aa	v_call	j_call	clone_size
ASSSIPDRVAEAF	TRBV7-2	TRBJ1-1	.
ASSRRRTGGDIQY	TRBV14	TRBJ2-4	.
ASSRGPQGSTDTQY	TRBV19	TRBJ2-3	few
ASSSKGSYNEQF	TRBV28	TRBJ2-1	.
ASSPSDRGRLAEAF	TRBV27	TRBJ1-1	.
ASSLGVQRSGGELF	TRBV5-5	TRBJ2-2	.
ASSPNLGVWETQY	TRBV7-9	TRBJ2-5	.
ASSVSWGGEAF	TRBV2	TRBJ1-1	.
ASSPGTGYGYT	TRBV6-4	TRBJ1-2	.
ASSIFRGGGTGELF	TRBV4-2	TRBJ2-2	once
ASSGVATGYGYT	TRBV5-1	TRBJ1-2	.
ASSLGQGREKLF	TRBV27	TRBJ1-4	.
AGCGGLSGQPQH	TRBV5-3	TRBJ1-5	.
ASSALAGGLTDTQY	TRBV6-1	TRBJ2-3	.
ASSFRHTSPLSGNTIY	TRBV7-2	TRBJ1-3	.
ASSQQGGYGYT	TRBV14	TRBJ1-2	once
ASSQAFAGSYNEQF	TRBV3-1/TRBV3-2	TRBJ2-1	.
ASSQASVLLRGGNTIY	TRBV4-1	TRBJ1-3	.
ASSARQGATEAF	TRBV7-8	TRBJ1-1	.
ASVPSLNTEAF	TRBV12-3/TRBV12-4	TRBJ1-1	.
ASSQRAGDIQY	TRBV4-2	TRBJ2-4	.
ASREQGRTGELF	TRBV5-6	TRBJ2-2	.
ASSLQAGGRADTQY	TRBV7-2	TRBJ2-3	.
ASSLSRQYNEQF	TRBV11-1	TRBJ2-1	.
ASSLGTSNQPQH	TRBV7-9	TRBJ1-5	few
ASSYRLGAADTQY	TRBV7-6	TRBJ2-3	.
ASSNSDRGNQPQH	TRBV5-4	TRBJ1-5	.
ASTGGGTDTQY	TRBV9	TRBJ2-3	few
ASSLNPAYEQY	TRBV7-3	TRBJ2-7	.
ASSLGRVTEAF	TRBV7-9	TRBJ1-1	.
ASSLGAGQGADQPQH	TRBV7-6	TRBJ1-5	.
ASSPLPQQGNQPQH	TRBV18	TRBJ1-5	.
SAGAEETQY	TRBV20-1	TRBJ2-5	.
ASSPTWGDYEQY	TRBV11-1	TRBJ2-7	.
ASSPQNRENTEAF	TRBV7-9	TRBJ1-1	.
ASSLPGQGGTLQY	TRBV5-4	TRBJ2-4	.
ASSVAPSGGLGRETQY	TRBV9	TRBJ2-5	once
ASSVITGGHEAF	TRBV5-1	TRBJ1-1	.
ASSLGPPKEVNTIY	TRBV5-4	TRBJ1-3	.
ASSLRGGLPDTQY	TRBV7-3	TRBJ2-3	.
ASSADRGEQY	TRBV11-2	TRBJ2-7	.
ASSLWQDTDTQY	TRBV6-5	TRBJ2-3	.
ASSLVSGGAYTGELF	TRBV11-2	TRBJ2-2	few